The 24 T cell receptor beta chains presented below share a single source sample, sequenced in a study of T cell responses to AZD1222 COVID-19 vaccine. The protocol was immunoSEQ multiplex PCR, while the TCRdb copy is restricted to in-frame clones and leaves out a portion. The sample includes 120,000 or so clones, about 90% of them seen just once. The sequences come from peripheral blood, collected on day 0 of AZD1222 vaccination. The receptors were sampled from an adult in good health.

The chain joins TRBV11-3 to TRBJ2-1, with 7 bases identical to TRBD1. V dropped 5 bases and J dropped 7; count of bases not matched to a gene: 17. The CDR3 length is 17 residues. The germline gives CDR1 SGHNT, CDR2 YENEEA. CDR3 loop: CASSPRGGQYVGNEQFF. CDR3 in DNA: TGTGCCAGCAGCCCCAGAGGGGGACAGTACGTGGGGAATGAGCAGTTCTTC.

V gene TRBV14 combines with J gene TRBJ2-7, with a tentative D call TRBD1 (7 bases). The V and J ends lost 2 bases and 4 bases respectively, with 9 bases between them. Germline V gene sequence: CDR1 SGHDN, CDR2 FVKESK. The CDR3 totals 13 residues. DNA for the CDR3: TGTGCCAGCAGCCAACCAGGGGGGTACGAGCAGTACTTC. Translation: CASSQPGGYEQYF.

The V and J genes are TRBV29-1 and TRBJ2-7; 8 bases are a match to TRBD1. From germline, CDR1 is SQVTM and CDR2 ANQGSEA. This CDR3 region has 13 residues. Germline trimming cut 6 bases from V and 7 bases from J; bases unmatched to any gene: 11. The CDR3 region is CSVPGTGRWEQYF. As DNA, the CDR3 is TGCAGCGTCCCCGGGACAGGCCGGTGGGAGCAGTACTTC.

J is TRBJ1-1 and V is TRBV12-5; 7 bases are a match to TRBD1. Germline CDR1 and CDR2: LGHNT and FRNRAP. The CDR3 consists of 17 residues. With 1 base clipped from V and 5 bases from J, the junction kept 13 bases outside the gene matches. CDR3 coding DNA: TGTGCTAGTGGTTTGGGACCCTCAGGGCAGGGGGATACTGAAGCTTTCTTT. Translated: CASGLGPSGQGDTEAFF.

The CDR3 nucleotides read TGTGCCACCGGACAGACGCTAACTAATGAAAAACTGTTTTTT. Protein sequence: CATGQTLTNEKLFF. The chain is built from TRBV30 and TRBJ1-4, with TRBD1 as a possible D gene (6 bases). V gave up 8 bases and J gave up 1 base, with 14 bases separating them. The CDR3 runs 14 residues. The germline V gene encodes CDR1 GTSNPN and CDR2 SVGIG (reference sequence).

The CDR3 nucleotides are TGTGCCAGCAGCCCTACGGACCGCCACTATGGCTACACCTTC. This gives the protein CASSPTDRHYGYTF. The chain carries TRBV9 and TRBJ1-2; no firm D call. The V end was cut by 4 bases, the J end by 3 bases, with 13 bases between. CDR1 is SGDLS, CDR2 YYNGEE, per germline. This CDR3 spans 14 amino acids.

This clone was recorded only once. This chain links TRBV2 with TRBJ2-1; either TRBD1 or TRBD2 may fit D (5 bases each). The germline gives CDR1 SNHLY, CDR2 FYNNEI. This CDR3 contains 15 residues. The V end was cut by 1 base, the J end by 4 bases, with 11 bases between. The CDR3 DNA is TGTGCCAGCAGTGAAGTTGGGACGGAATACAATGAGCAGTTCTTC. Protein: CASSEVGTEYNEQFF.

The chain combines TRBV28 with TRBJ2-1, with 11 bases that match TRBD2. V lost 5 bases, J lost 4 bases, and 7 bases stayed unmatched. This CDR3 is built from 16 residues. Germline-derived CDR1 and CDR2 are MDHEN and SYDVKM. Here the CDR3 reads CASSAAGTSGYNEQFF. CDR3 coding DNA: TGTGCCAGCAGTGCAGCCGGGACTAGCGGATACAATGAGCAGTTCTTC.

V usage is TRBV5-4 and J usage is TRBJ2-1; 8 nucleotides match TRBD2. Germline-derived CDR1 and CDR2 are SGHNT and YYREEE (reference sequence). The CDR3 runs to 14 residues. V lost 0 bases, J lost 10 bases, and 6 bases stayed unmatched. The CDR3 here is CASSLAGGPREQFF. The DNA for the CDR3 is TGTGCCAGCAGCTTGGCGGGAGGGCCACGGGAGCAGTTCTTC.

The rearrangement links TRBV2 to TRBJ2-3, with 11 nucleotides matching TRBD2. Unmatched junction bases numbered 0, after V lost 6 bases and J lost 1 base. This CDR3 region has 14 residues. CDR1 and CDR2 (germline): SNHLY, FYNNEI. For the CDR3, the DNA is TGTGCCAGCAGACTAGCGGGGGGCACAGATACGCAGTATTTT. It translates to CASRLAGGTDTQYF. The whole variable domain, filled in from reference TRBV2 and TRBJ2-3, reads EPEVTQTPSHQVTQMGQEVILRCVPISNHLYFYWYRQILGQKVEFLVSFYNNEISEKSEIFDDQFSVERPDGSNFTLKIRSTKLEDSAMYFCASRLAGGTDTQYFGPGTRLTVL.

The chain couples TRBV5-4 to TRBJ2-5; 8 positions match TRBD2. Trimming cost V 7 bases and J 2 bases; bases outside gene matches: 13. The CDR3 loop spans 16 amino acids. Looked up from germline, CDR1 is SGHNT and CDR2 is YYREEE (reference sequence). CDR3 nucleotides: TGTGCCAGCCGGGGAGGGGCGGGAGGAAGACAAGAGACCCAGTACTTC. Residues: CASRGGAGGRQETQYF.

As concerns this clone: The identical CDR3 is also encoded by other nucleotide sequences in the sample. This chain joins TRBV9 and TRBJ1-1; D is perhaps TRBD1 (5 bases). From germline, CDR1 is SGDLS and CDR2 YYNGEE. V was clipped by 2 bases and J by 5 bases, with 7 bases between them. CDR3 size: 12 residues. The CDR3 reads CASSVGGTEAFF. As DNA, the CDR3 is TGTGCCAGCAGCGTGGGGGGAACTGAAGCTTTCTTT. Based on the CDR3 plus reference TRBV9 and TRBJ1-1, the full variable domain is DSGVTQTPKHLITATGQRVTLRCSPRSGDLSVYWYQQSLDQGLQFLIQYYNGEERAKGNILERFSAQQFPDLHSELNLSSLELGDSALYFCASSVGGTEAFFGQGTRLTVV.

V is TRBV3-1 (or the pseudogene TRBV3-2) and J is TRBJ1-4; TRBD1 matches 7 bases. The CDR3 consists of 18 residues. Germline V CDR1 and CDR2: LGHDT, YNNKEL (reference sequence). V gave up 1 base and J gave up 1 base; unmatched junction bases: 9. In DNA, the CDR3 is TGTGCCAGCAGCCAAGGGCCCAGGGGGAGTGGAACTAATGAAAAACTGTTTTTT. Protein product: CASSQGPRGSGTNEKLFF.

This clone was detected only a few times. V and J are TRBV7-9 and TRBJ1-2, with 8 bases matching TRBD1. Germline CDR1 is SEHNR and CDR2 is FQNEAQ (reference sequence). Trimming at V came to 5 bases and at J to 3 bases, leaving 2 bases not matched to a gene. The CDR3 sequence is 13 residues long. In DNA, the CDR3 is TGTGCCAGCAGCCCGGACAGGGACTATGGCTACACCTTC. It translates to CASSPDRDYGYTF.

The chain combines TRBV6-5 with TRBJ1-6; no definite D call. This CDR3 has 15 amino acids. Germline-derived CDR1 and CDR2 are MNHEY and SVGAGI. Trimming shortened V by 7 bases and J by 6 bases, and 16 bases separated the two germline ends. The CDR3 region is CASNPGRGGNSPLHF. CDR3 sequence (DNA): TGTGCCAGCAATCCCGGACGAGGAGGTAATTCACCCCTCCACTTT.

The genes are TRBV7-8 and TRBJ1-2; D is unresolved. Trimming removed 0 bases at V and 2 bases at J, with 7 bases between. The V gene's germline CDR1 is SGHVS and CDR2 FQNEAQ. This CDR3 contains 14 residues. CDR3: CASSLAGSNYGYTF. CDR3 nucleotide sequence: TGTGCCAGCAGCTTAGCCGGCAGCAACTATGGCTACACCTTC.

This chain uses TRBV13 with TRBJ1-1, with TRBD1 as a possible D gene (6 bases). The germline V and J ends were trimmed by 3 bases and 4 bases, with 9 bases remaining between them. Germline CDR1 and CDR2: PRHDT and FYEKMQ (reference sequence). The CDR3 has 13 amino acids. The CDR3: CASSFRGFTEAFF. CDR3 bases: TGTGCCAGCAGCTTCAGGGGTTTCACTGAAGCTTTCTTT.

Note on this clone: The same CDR3 is also encoded by other DNA sequences in this sample. The genes are TRBV7-3 and TRBJ1-1; D remains unclear. Trimming stripped 0 bases from V and 1 base from J, with 6 bases between. This CDR3 has 14 amino acids. Germline V gene lookup returns CDR1 SGHTA and CDR2 FQGTGA. DNA for the CDR3: TGTGCCAGCAGCTTAACGGGTGGGAACACTGAAGCTTTCTTT. Its translation: CASSLTGGNTEAFF.

For the CDR3, the DNA is TGTGCCACCTCATTGACAGCGGTGGGTAATGAAAAACTGTTTTTT. This gives the protein CATSLTAVGNEKLFF. The chain links TRBV15 to TRBJ1-4, with a weak D call TRBD1 (5 bases). Germline CDR1 LNHNV, CDR2 YYDKDF (reference sequence). With 8 bases removed from V and 4 bases from J, the gap between germline ends came to 17 bases. CDR3 length: 15 residues.

The J gene is TRBJ2-3, the V gene TRBV10-3; the D gene could be TRBD1 or TRBD2 (7 bases each). Trimming left V 5 bases short and J 2 bases short, with 14 bases between. Germline V gives CDR1 ENHRY, CDR2 SYGVKD. The CDR3 is 15 residues long. The CDR3 region is CAISPRGGATDTQYF. In DNA, the CDR3 is TGTGCCATCAGTCCCAGGGGGGGGGCCACAGATACGCAGTATTTT.

The chain links TRBV3-1 (or the pseudogene TRBV3-2) to TRBJ1-5; D call uncertain. Germline assignment: CDR1 LGHDT and CDR2 YNNKEL (reference sequence). The CDR3 is 14 amino acids. The germline V and J ends were trimmed by 1 base and 3 bases, with 7 bases remaining between them. CDR3 coding DNA: TGTGCCAGCAGCCAAGGGCAGAACAATCAGCCCCAGCATTTT. Protein product: CASSQGQNNQPQHF.

The J gene is TRBJ1-3, the V gene TRBV30; D perhaps matches TRBD1 (6 bases). Germline V gene lookup returns CDR1 GTSNPN and CDR2 SVGIG (reference sequence). Trimming took 5 bases from V and 0 from J, leaving 11 bases between them. This CDR3 contains 14 residues. The CDR3 loop is CAWGQSNSGNTIYF. As DNA, the CDR3 is TGTGCCTGGGGACAGTCAAACTCTGGAAACACCATATATTTT. Full variable domain (remainder filled in from reference TRBV30 and TRBJ1-3): SQTIHQWPATLVQPVGSPLSLECTVEGTSNPNLYWYRQAAGRGLQLLFYSVGIGQISSEVPQNLSASRPQDRQFILSSKKLLLSDSGFYLCAWGQSNSGNTIYFGEGSWLTVV.

The chain combines TRBV18 with TRBJ1-3; TRBD1 matches 7 bases. V lost 3 bases, J lost 2 bases, and 7 bases stayed unmatched. The CDR3 extends over 16 amino acids. Germline CDR1 and CDR2: KGHSH and LQKENI. In DNA form, the CDR3 reads TGTGCCAGCTCACCTACAGGGGCTGGTGCTGGAAACACCATATATTTT. Its protein product is CASSPTGAGAGNTIYF.

The chain carries TRBV6-5 and TRBJ2-7; D remains unclear. Trimming left V 0 bases short and J 2 bases short, with 8 bases between. Germline V gene lookup returns CDR1 MNHEY and CDR2 SVGAGI. The CDR3 consists of 14 residues. The CDR3 here is CASSYSRVPYEQYF. The CDR3 DNA is TGTGCCAGCAGTTACTCTCGCGTACCCTACGAGCAGTACTTC.